This T cell receptor (beta chain) was identified in a study of blood T cells in healthy people across ages. Study outcomes and limitations: Fewer expanded clones and more diversity marked long-lived versus aged donors. Lack of knowledge of donor CMV status possibly confounded expanded clonotype changes.

With regard to this clonotype: Its matching antigen is unknown.

Then a second PCR, running roughly 6 to 12 cycles, was carried out with a sample-barcoded 5' primer and a J-beta primer mix. Each cDNA molecule, via a template-switch adaptor with 12 random nucleotides, was tagged. TCRdb called the 5' RACE reads again in MiXCR, with one record for every CDR3 protein. The sample includes approximately 1,000,000 distinct CDR3 sequences, roughly two fifths of them seen just once. The CDR3 runs to 13 residues. The germline V gene encodes CDR1 DFQATT and CDR2 SNEGSKA (reference sequence). V lost 3 bases, J lost 7 bases, and 5 bases stayed unmatched. The receptor's source is a man between 18 and 35 years old in good health. Sequencing used blood. The J gene is TRBJ2-1, the V gene TRBV20-1; TRBD2 matches at 8 bases. CDR3 DNA: TGCAGTGCTAGGACTAGCGATAGTAATGAGCAGTTCTTC. This gives the protein CSARTSDSNEQFF.